These 28 T cell receptor beta chains came from one sample sequenced in a study of glioma-infiltrating T cells after dendritic cell vaccination. Clones were read by immunoSEQ multiplex PCR, and TCRdb kept only the in-frame ones, dropping some. The sample holds 100,000 or so clones, 80% seen once. Indicated time point: after dendritic cell vaccination, including at tumor progression/relapse. The material was blood, obtained after dendritic cell vaccination. The source is a human donor with glioblastoma.

J is TRBJ1-5 and V is TRBV19, with TRBD1 as a possible D gene (5 bases). Trimming took off 5 bases at V and 6 bases at J, with 17 bases between the two ends. CDR3 length equals 15 residues. From germline, CDR1 is LNHDA and CDR2 SQIVND (reference sequence). In DNA form, the CDR3 reads TGTGCCAGTAGTGGGGGGTCCATTGGGGGTCAGCCCCAGCATTTT. Translation: CASSGGSIGGQPQHF.

The rearrangement uses TRBV6-1 and TRBJ2-7, with D tentatively TRBD2 (6 bases). V lost 6 bases, J lost 10 bases, and 22 bases lay in between. This CDR3 has 14 amino acids. Germline CDR1 is MNHNS and CDR2 is SASEGT. CDR3 in amino acids: CASRAPGLTSRQYF. The DNA of the CDR3 is TGTGCCAGCAGGGCGCCGGGACTTACGAGTCGTCAGTACTTC.

The chain couples TRBV30 to TRBJ2-7, with a possible D match to TRBD1 (6 bases). V lost 1 base to trimming and J lost 6 bases, with 13 bases between them. The CDR3 totals 13 residues. Germline V gene lookup returns CDR1 GTSNPN and CDR2 SVGIG (reference sequence). In nucleotides, the CDR3 is TGTGCCTGGAGTGGGAACAGGGCGGGCGAGCAGTACTTC. It translates to CAWSGNRAGEQYF.

The gene calls are TRBV2 and TRBJ1-4; the match to TRBD1 covers 7 bases. Germline CDR1 reads SNHLY; CDR2 reads FYNNEI. J was trimmed by 8 bases and V by 6 bases; bases with no gene match: 9. CDR3 size: 14 residues. In nucleotides, the CDR3 is TGTGCCAGCAGGGCGACAGGGAGGACCGAAAAACTGTTTTTT. Protein: CASRATGRTEKLFF.

The CDR3 bases are TGTGCCAGCAGCTTAACGGGGGGTAGAAATGAGCAGTTCTTC. Its protein product is CASSLTGGRNEQFF. The chain links TRBV11-2 to TRBJ2-1, with 7 bases identical to TRBD2. V lost 2 bases, J lost 7 bases, and 5 bases stayed unmatched. The CDR3 consists of 14 residues. Germline-derived CDR1 and CDR2 are SGHAT and FQNNGV.

This chain uses TRBV11-2 with TRBJ2-3, with D tentatively TRBD2 (5 bases). The CDR3 has 17 residues. Trimming removed 3 bases at V and 2 bases at J, with 18 bases between. Germline CDR1 and CDR2: SGHAT and FQNNGV. This CDR3 reads CASSLSLLAGFTDTQYF. The CDR3 nucleotides are TGTGCCAGCAGCTTGAGTTTGCTGGCGGGTTTCACAGATACGCAGTATTTT. The full variable domain, its missing parts supplied by reference TRBV11-2 and TRBJ2-3, is EAGVAQSPRYKIIEKRQSVAFWCNPISGHATLYWYQQILGQGPKLLIQFQNNGVVDDSQLPKDRFSAERLKGVDSTLKIQPAKLEDSAVYLCASSLSLLAGFTDTQYFGPGTRLTVL.

The chain is built from TRBV2 and TRBJ1-5, with a tentative D call TRBD1 (5 bases). Trimming shortened V by 9 bases and J by 4 bases, and 13 bases separated the two germline ends. CDR1 and CDR2 from the germline V gene are SNHLY and FYNNEI. This CDR3 has 13 residues. The CDR3 DNA follows: TGTGCCAGTCAGCGGCGGGGGAATCAGCCCCAGCATTTT. Translating gives CASQRRGNQPQHF.

This chain connects TRBV7-9 to TRBJ1-1, with TRBD1 as a possible D gene (5 bases). This CDR3 is built from 15 residues. Germline CDR1 and CDR2: SEHNR and FQNEAQ (reference sequence). The germline V and J ends were trimmed by 5 bases and 1 base, with 14 bases remaining between them. The CDR3 here is CASSPLAQGNTEAFF. CDR3 sequence (DNA): TGTGCCAGCAGCCCCCTAGCGCAGGGGAACACTGAAGCTTTCTTT.

The chain couples TRBV11-1 to TRBJ1-5; D might be TRBD1 (6 bases). The CDR3 length is 13 residues. Germline V gene lookup returns CDR1 SGHAT and CDR2 FQDESV (reference sequence). The ends were cut back, 2 bases at V and 6 bases at J, with 8 bases in the middle. The CDR3 reads CASSLQDSQPQHF. The CDR3 region has the DNA TGTGCCAGCAGCTTACAGGACAGTCAGCCCCAGCATTTT. The entire variable domain, with the rest obtained from reference TRBV11-1 and TRBJ1-5, is as follows: EAEVAQSPRYKITEKSQAVAFWCDPISGHATLYWYRQILGQGPELLVQFQDESVVDDSQLPKDRFSAERLKGVDSTLKIQPAELGDSAMYLCASSLQDSQPQHFGDGTRLSIL.

This chain connects TRBV29-1 to TRBJ1-5; the D is unclear. In germline, CDR1 is SQVTM, CDR2 ANQGSEA. This CDR3 is 13 amino acids long. V lost 1 base and J 5 bases, leaving 9 bases between the germline ends. The CDR3 coding sequence is TGCAGCGTTGAAGTAGGCAGGTATCAGCCCCAGCATTTT. It is translated as CSVEVGRYQPQHF.

This clone appeared a single time. The V call is TRBV7-6, the J call TRBJ2-1, with 8 bases lining up with TRBD2. Germline loops: CDR1 SGHVS, CDR2 FNYEAQ. J lost 4 bases, V lost 5 bases, and 13 bases had no gene match. This CDR3 contains 17 residues. This CDR3 reads CASSVYQLAALYNEQFF. CDR3 DNA: TGTGCCAGCAGCGTATACCAACTAGCGGCCCTATACAATGAGCAGTTCTTC.

V is TRBV6-6 and J is TRBJ2-1; D possibly corresponds to TRBD1 (5 bases). Trimming stripped 6 bases from V and 3 bases from J, with 12 bases between. Per the germline V gene, CDR1 is MNHNY and CDR2 is SVGAGI (reference sequence). This CDR3 is 14 amino acids long. This CDR3 is CASSLGQDYNEQFF. The CDR3, as DNA: TGTGCCAGCAGCCTCGGACAAGACTACAATGAGCAGTTCTTC.

This chain uses TRBV7-9 with TRBJ1-3; 7 positions match TRBD1. V gave up 5 bases and J gave up 0 bases; unmatched junction bases: 4. The germline CDR1 and CDR2 sequences are SEHNR and FQNEAQ (reference sequence). The CDR3 covers 15 residues. In DNA form, the CDR3 reads TGTGCCAGCAGCCGCGGACAGGTCTCTGGAAACACCATATATTTT. Residues: CASSRGQVSGNTIYF. The variable domain in full, with the rest retrieved from reference TRBV7-9 and TRBJ1-3, is DTGVSQNPRHKITKRGQNVTFRCDPISEHNRLYWYRQTLGQGPEFLTYFQNEAQLEKSRLLSDRFSAERPKGSFSTLEIQRTEQGDSAMYLCASSRGQVSGNTIYFGEGSWLTVV.

This chain links TRBV28 with TRBJ1-2; 7 positions match TRBD1. This CDR3 has 14 residues. Germline CDR1 MDHEN, CDR2 SYDVKM. V trimming: 3 bases; J trimming: 5 bases; junction bases outside the gene matches: 6. The CDR3 sequence is CASSLGQIAYGYTF. CDR3 sequence (DNA): TGTGCCAGCAGTTTGGGACAGATAGCGTATGGCTACACCTTC.

The chain is built from TRBV5-4 and TRBJ2-1; the D gene is possibly TRBD2 (5 bases). Germline V gives CDR1 SGHNT, CDR2 YYREEE (reference sequence). CDR3 length equals 13 residues. V lost 7 bases and J 8 bases, leaving 16 bases between the germline ends. CDR3 amino acids: CASGERLLDEQFF. The CDR3 DNA reads as TGTGCCAGCGGAGAGCGGTTATTGGATGAGCAGTTCTTC.

As for this clone: Other DNA sequences of this sample code for an identical CDR3. V is TRBV7-3 and J is TRBJ2-1; 9 nucleotides agree with TRBD2. Looked up from germline, CDR1 is SGHTA and CDR2 is FQGTGA. Losses at the gene ends were 5 bases for V and 2 bases for J; bases not matched to a gene: 4. CDR3 length equals 15 residues. The CDR3 region is CASSSAGGAYNEQFF. In DNA, the CDR3 is TGTGCCAGCAGCAGCGCGGGGGGGGCCTACAATGAGCAGTTCTTC.

The J gene is TRBJ1-2, the V gene TRBV2, with D possibly being TRBD1 (6 bases). CDR1 and CDR2 (germline): SNHLY, FYNNEI. This CDR3 is 14 amino acids long. V lost 4 bases to trimming and J lost 4 bases, with 13 bases between them. The CDR3 nucleotides read TGTGCCAGCAGTGCCTCGACAGGCGTCTATGGCTACACCTTC. Amino acids: CASSASTGVYGYTF.

This sequence joins TRBV10-3 and TRBJ2-3, with D tentatively TRBD1 (5 bases). Germline V lookup: CDR1 ENHRY, CDR2 SYGVKD. Trimming cost V 2 bases and J 2 bases, with 14 bases left between them. This CDR3 is 16 amino acids long. CDR3 residues: CAISEGRTLYTDTQYF. The CDR3 region has the DNA TGTGCCATCAGTGAGGGAAGGACACTATACACAGATACGCAGTATTTT.

This chain joins TRBV19 and TRBJ2-2; 7 bases match TRBD1. CDR1 and CDR2 (germline): LNHDA, SQIVND (reference sequence). The trim removed 7 bases at V and 1 base at J, leaving 12 bases unmatched. The CDR3 runs to 17 residues. As DNA, the CDR3 is TGTGCCAGTAACCCTGACAGGGTTACAGGGAACACCGGGGAGCTGTTTTTT. It is translated as CASNPDRVTGNTGELFF.

This chain joins TRBV9 and TRBJ1-2; TRBD1 agrees at 7 bases. The J segment lost 3 bases and the V segment lost 3 bases, leaving 14 bases of the junction unmatched. CDR3 length: 17 amino acids. Germline V gives CDR1 SGDLS, CDR2 YYNGEE. The CDR3 region is CASSAKTRTGSYYGYTF. In DNA form, the CDR3 reads TGTGCCAGCAGCGCCAAAACCAGGACAGGATCATACTATGGCTACACCTTC. The whole variable domain, filled in from reference TRBV9 and TRBJ1-2, reads DSGVTQTPKHLITATGQRVTLRCSPRSGDLSVYWYQQSLDQGLQFLIQYYNGEERAKGNILERFSAQQFPDLHSELNLSSLELGDSALYFCASSAKTRTGSYYGYTFGSGTRLTVV.

V gene TRBV6-5 combines with J gene TRBJ2-5, with TRBD1 identical over 9 bases. V lost 4 bases to trimming and J lost 5 bases; unmatched junction nucleotides: 8. The germline gives CDR1 MNHEY, CDR2 SVGAGI. The CDR3 sequence is 15 residues long. This CDR3 reads CASSSQQGARETQYF. CDR3 sequence (DNA): TGTGCCAGCAGTTCCCAACAGGGGGCTCGGGAGACCCAGTACTTC.

The rearrangement joins TRBV18 to TRBJ1-6; weak D call: TRBD1 (5 bases). Germline V gene sequence: CDR1 KGHSH, CDR2 LQKENI. The length of the CDR3 is 14 residues. Trimming shortened V by 5 bases and J by 5 bases, and 10 bases separated the two germline ends. This CDR3 is CASSSDSDNSPLHF. CDR3 DNA: TGTGCCAGCTCATCTGACAGTGATAATTCACCCCTCCACTTT.

The CDR3 loop is CASSITPQGVNYEQYF. The CDR3 DNA sequence: TGTGCCAGTAGTATTACACCTCAGGGGGTCAACTACGAGCAGTACTTC. The chain carries TRBV19 and TRBJ2-7; 7 nucleotides agree with TRBD1. The CDR3 is made up of 16 amino acids. After removal of 3 bases from V and 3 bases from J, the junction contained 11 bases not matched to a gene. Looked up from germline, CDR1 is LNHDA and CDR2 is SQIVND (reference sequence). Variable domain in full (rest from reference TRBV19 and TRBJ2-7): DGGITQSPKYLFRKEGQNVTLSCEQNLNHDAMYWYRQDPGQGLRLIYYSQIVNDFQKGDIAEGYSVSREKKESFPLTVTSAQKNPTAFYLCASSITPQGVNYEQYFGPGTRLTVT.

This clone was seen only once. The chain combines TRBV30 with TRBJ2-7; 15 positions agree with TRBD2. Trimming removed 1 base from V and 7 bases from J; junction bases left unmatched: 5. CDR3 length: 15 residues. Germline values: CDR1 GTSNPN, CDR2 SVGIG (reference sequence). This CDR3 is CAWSGWTSGRGEQYF. The CDR3 nucleotides are TGTGCCTGGAGTGGGTGGACTAGCGGGAGGGGTGAGCAGTACTTC.

The chain couples TRBV2 to TRBJ1-3; D uncertain. This CDR3 has 16 amino acids. Trimming left V 5 bases short and J 0 bases short, with 14 bases between. Germline values: CDR1 SNHLY, CDR2 FYNNEI. The CDR3 coding sequence is TGTGCCAGCAGTTTCGAACAGCTAAACTCTGGAAACACCATATATTTT. It is translated as CASSFEQLNSGNTIYF.

This chain uses TRBV5-6 with TRBJ2-1; D is undetermined. Germline V lookup: CDR1 SGHDT, CDR2 YYEEEE. Trimming stripped 4 bases from V and 0 bases from J, with 8 bases between. CDR3 length: 14 residues. This CDR3 reads CASSPYGSYNEQFF. The CDR3, as DNA: TGTGCCAGCAGCCCCTACGGCTCCTACAATGAGCAGTTCTTC. Variable domain in full (rest from reference TRBV5-6 and TRBJ2-1): DAGVTQSPTHLIKTRGQQVTLRCSPKSGHDTVSWYQQALGQGPQFIFQYYEEEERQRGNFPDRFSGHQFPNYSSELNVNALLLGDSALYLCASSPYGSYNEQFFGPGTRLTVL.

The chain has TRBV2 and TRBJ2-6, with TRBD2 matching over 9 bases. This CDR3 contains 15 residues. After removal of 8 bases from V and 4 bases from J, the junction contained 6 bases not matched to a gene. Germline V gene lookup returns CDR1 SNHLY and CDR2 FYNNEI. CDR3 bases: TGTGCCAGCTCTCGCGGGGGGGTGGGGGCCAACGTCCTGACTTTC. Amino acid sequence: CASSRGGVGANVLTF.

This clone was recorded once. The gene calls are TRBV10-3 and TRBJ2-1; 8 positions match TRBD1. V trimming: 0 bases; J trimming: 4 bases; junction bases outside the gene matches: 8. Germline V CDR1 and CDR2: ENHRY, SYGVKD. The CDR3 is 17 amino acids. The CDR3 is CAISESVGTGLYNEQFF. CDR3 nucleotides: TGTGCCATCAGTGAGTCGGTGGGGACAGGTTTATACAATGAGCAGTTCTTC.